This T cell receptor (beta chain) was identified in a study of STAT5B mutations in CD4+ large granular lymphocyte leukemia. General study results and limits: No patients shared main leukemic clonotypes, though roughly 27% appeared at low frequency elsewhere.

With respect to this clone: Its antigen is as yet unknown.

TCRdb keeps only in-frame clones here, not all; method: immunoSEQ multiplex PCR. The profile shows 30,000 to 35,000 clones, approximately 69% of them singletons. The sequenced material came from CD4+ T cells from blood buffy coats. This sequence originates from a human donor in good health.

CDR3 loop: CASSLPIGASGSTDTQYF. CDR3 nucleotide sequence: TGTGCCAGCAGCTTACCTATCGGGGCTAGCGGAAGCACAGATACGCAGTATTTT. The genes are TRBV7-9 and TRBJ2-3; TRBD2 matches 7 bases. CDR3 size: 18 residues. Trimming removed 2 bases from V and 0 bases from J; junction bases left unmatched: 11. Germline V gives CDR1 SEHNR, CDR2 FQNEAQ (reference sequence).